These 7 T cell receptor beta chains share one sample of origin, sequenced in a study of T cells in Graves' hyperthyroidism and ophthalmopathy. The source material, RNA transcripts, was used to amplify TCR beta CDR3 regions. TCR CDR3 regions were first amplified by RT-PCR with HTBI primers. A single record per CDR3 protein comes from TCRdb applying MiXCR to the multiplex PCR reads. The data show about 590,000 distinct CDR3 sequences, approximately 15% seen once. The sequencing input was blood. The receptors shown here come from a woman aged 18-29 years with Graves' ophthalmopathy.

This clonotype showed up many times. The rearrangement links TRBV9 to TRBJ2-7; D is possibly TRBD2 (6 bases). The CDR3 runs to 16 residues. Germline-derived CDR1 and CDR2 are SGDLS and YYNGEE. Trimming removed 1 base from V and 3 bases from J, with 17 bases in between. The CDR3 spells CASSVSTKEGLYEQYF. The CDR3 bases are TGTGCCAGCAGCGTATCCACAAAGGAGGGCCTCTACGAGCAGTACTTC.

This chain joins TRBV19 and TRBJ2-2; 8 bases agree with TRBD2. Germline CDR1 LNHDA, CDR2 SQIVND (reference sequence). The trim removed 4 bases at V and 3 bases at J, leaving 4 bases unmatched. This CDR3 region has 15 residues. The CDR3 spells CASSTGLAYTGELFF. CDR3 bases: TGTGCCAGTAGTACCGGACTAGCCTACACCGGGGAGCTGTTTTTT.

This clonotype showed up many times. The CDR3 protein is CASSEESGPAYEQYF. The CDR3 DNA is TGTGCCAGCAGTGAGGAGAGCGGGCCCGCCTACGAGCAGTACTTC. V usage is TRBV6-1 and J usage is TRBJ2-7; TRBD2 might be the D (6 bases). Trimming removed 3 bases at V and 2 bases at J, with 14 bases between. CDR1 is MNHNS and CDR2 is SASEGT in the germline V gene. This CDR3 is 15 amino acids long.

This clonotype was recorded at least ten times. This chain connects TRBV20-1 to TRBJ2-1, with 9 bases aligning to TRBD2. With 2 bases clipped from V and 2 bases from J, the junction kept 19 bases outside the gene matches. CDR1 DFQATT and CDR2 SNEGSKA come from the germline V gene (reference sequence). CDR3 length: 20 amino acids. CDR3 protein: CSARKWDRTGTSNTYNEQFF. Written as DNA, the CDR3 is TGCAGTGCTAGAAAGTGGGACAGAACCGGGACTAGCAACACCTACAATGAGCAGTTCTTC.

This clonotype was seen ten or more times. The chain combines TRBV30 with TRBJ1-5; D is possibly TRBD1 (6 bases). The CDR3 contains 14 residues. The V gene lost 2 bases and the J gene lost 3 bases, with 11 bases spanning the gap. Germline loops: CDR1 GTSNPN, CDR2 SVGIG (reference sequence). CDR3 in amino acids: CAWSFGQPNQPQHF. The CDR3 nucleotides are TGTGCCTGGAGTTTCGGACAGCCCAATCAGCCCCAGCATTTT.

The chain has TRBV7-9 and TRBJ2-2; D remains ambiguous. The CDR3 totals 16 residues. Trimming shortened V by 0 bases and J by 0 bases, and 8 bases separated the two germline ends. Per germline, CDR1 SEHNR and CDR2 FQNEAQ (reference sequence). CDR3 nucleotide sequence: TGTGCCAGCAGCTTAGCGATCCAGTCGAACACCGGGGAGCTGTTTTTT. Translating gives CASSLAIQSNTGELFF. Looking up the rest from reference TRBV7-9 and TRBJ2-2 gives the full variable domain: DTGVSQNPRHKITKRGQNVTFRCDPISEHNRLYWYRQTLGQGPEFLTYFQNEAQLEKSRLLSDRFSAERPKGSFSTLEIQRTEQGDSAMYLCASSLAIQSNTGELFFGEGSRLTVL.

Ten or more counts support this clonotype. The CDR3: CASSLSGGWTEAFF. The CDR3 nucleotides are TGTGCCAGCAGTTTATCGGGAGGGTGGACTGAAGCTTTCTTT. The chain recombines TRBV12-3 or TRBV12-4 with TRBJ1-1; D is unclear. There are 14 residues in the CDR3. Deletions cut 2 bases from V and 5 bases from J, with 12 bases between.